This T cell receptor beta chain comes out of a study of tumor-infiltrating lymphocytes in primary liver carcinoma. Turning to the study itself: Roughly 3.65 to 8 million productive TCRbeta reads were obtained per sample, with similar numbers across tissue types.

TCR beta cDNA was reverse-transcribed from about 500 ng of total RNA. The reaction used a constant-region primer and ProtoScript II reverse transcriptase. Three nested multiplex PCR rounds, a slightly modified ARM-PCR method, built the TCR beta libraries. Amplification in the first two PCR rounds was performed using TRBV1-TRBV30 forward primers and a C-beta reverse primer for roughly 9 cycles each. TCRdb re-derived calls from the multiplex PCR reads in MiXCR, one entry per CDR3 protein. The sample carries 100,000 to 150,000 distinct CDR3 sequences, around 64% recorded once. Per the germline V gene, CDR1 is SQVTM and CDR2 is ANQGSEA. This CDR3 is 13 amino acids long. V was pared by 5 bases and J by 4 bases, with 11 bases between. This clonotype was observed many times. The source material, roughly 18-30 mg of unsorted bulk tissue, was used to co-extract RNA and DNA.

What was sequenced was liver tumor tissue from sampling region 3. The subset denotes: tumor region T3, left-lateral pole. This sequence was found in a woman aged 55-69 years with primary liver carcinoma and hepatitis B virus infection. The chain combines TRBV29-1 with TRBJ2-2, with D maybe TRBD2 (5 bases). CDR3 sequence (DNA): TGCAGCGTTCCTGTTGGAGGCACCGGGGAGCTGTTTTTT. Encoded protein: CSVPVGGTGELFF.